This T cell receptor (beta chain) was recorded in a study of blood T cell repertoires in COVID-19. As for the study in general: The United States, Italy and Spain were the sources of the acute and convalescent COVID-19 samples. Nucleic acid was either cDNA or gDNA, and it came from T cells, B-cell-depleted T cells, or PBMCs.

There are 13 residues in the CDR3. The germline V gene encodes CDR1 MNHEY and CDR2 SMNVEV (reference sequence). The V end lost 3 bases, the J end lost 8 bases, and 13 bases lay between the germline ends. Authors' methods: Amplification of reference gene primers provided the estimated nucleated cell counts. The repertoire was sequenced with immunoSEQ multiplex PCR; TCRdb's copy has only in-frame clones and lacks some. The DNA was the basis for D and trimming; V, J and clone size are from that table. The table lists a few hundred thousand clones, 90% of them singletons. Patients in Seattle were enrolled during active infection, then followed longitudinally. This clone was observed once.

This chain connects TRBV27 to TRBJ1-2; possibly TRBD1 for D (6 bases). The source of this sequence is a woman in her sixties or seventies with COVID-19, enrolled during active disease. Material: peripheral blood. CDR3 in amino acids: CASSFWAGEGYTF. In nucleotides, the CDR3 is TGTGCCAGCAGTTTCTGGGCAGGGGAAGGCTACACCTTC.